This TCR beta chain was profiled in a study of sequential checkpoint blockade in melanoma. The data were produced by immunoSEQ multiplex PCR, yet TCRdb's version contains in-frame clones alone and is incomplete. Of approximately 20,000 clones in the sample, 73% are singletons; the top ten hold approximately 20%. The treatment here: randomized to nivolumab then ipilimumab (arm A) or the reverse (arm B). Sorted cells were live CD3+CD8+, lacking CD19 and CD56, from PBMCs. Germline-derived CDR1 and CDR2 are SGHTA and FQGNSA. J gave up 2 bases and V 5 bases, and 4 bases lay outside the gene matches. The CDR3 is made up of 14 amino acids.

Sequencing used CD8+ T cells sorted from blood (inferred from file names), obtained from a patient given nivolumab and ipilimumab in sequence. The receptor was derived from a human donor with melanoma. V gene TRBV7-2 combines with J gene TRBJ2-7; TRBD1 matches at 9 bases. CDR3 coding DNA: TGTGCCAGCAGCCCCGGGACAGGGCCCTACGAGCAGTACTTC. Translating it yields CASSPGTGPYEQYF. Combining the CDR3 with reference TRBV7-2 and TRBJ2-7 gives the whole variable domain GAGVSQSPSNKVTEKGKDVELRCDPISGHTALYWYRQSLGQGLEFLIYFQGNSAPDKSGLPSDRFSAERTGGSVSTLTIQRTQQEDSAVYLCASSPGTGPYEQYFGPGTRLTVT.